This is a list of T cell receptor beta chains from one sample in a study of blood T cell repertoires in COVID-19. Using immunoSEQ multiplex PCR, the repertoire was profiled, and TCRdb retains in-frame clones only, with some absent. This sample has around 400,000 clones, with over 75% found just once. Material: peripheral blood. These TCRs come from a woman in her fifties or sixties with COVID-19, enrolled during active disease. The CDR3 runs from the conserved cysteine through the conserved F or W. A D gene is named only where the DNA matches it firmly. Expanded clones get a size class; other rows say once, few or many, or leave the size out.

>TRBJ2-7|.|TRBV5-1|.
TGCGCCAGCAGCTTGGACAGGGTATTCTACGAGCAGTACTTC
CASSLDRVFYEQYF
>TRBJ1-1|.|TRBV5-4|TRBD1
TGTGCCAGCAGCCCACAGGGGGGGTGGGTGAACACTGAAGCTTTCTTT
CASSPQGGWVNTEAFF
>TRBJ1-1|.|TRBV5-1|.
TGCGCCAGCAGGATAAGTACAGGGACTGAAGCTTTCTTT
CASRISTGTEAFF
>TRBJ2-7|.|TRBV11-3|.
TGTGCCAGCAGCTTGAACGGCTCCTACGAGCAGTACTTC
CASSLNGSYEQYF
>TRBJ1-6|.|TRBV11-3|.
TGTGCCAGCAGTTCAGGAGGGAGCTCACCCCTCCACTTT
CASSSGGSSPLHF
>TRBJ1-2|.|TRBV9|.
TGTGCCAGCAGCGAGGGACTAAACCTAGCTAACTATGGCTACACCTTC
CASSEGLNLANYGYTF
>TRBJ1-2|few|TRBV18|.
TGTGCCAGCTCACCGTTCTCGGGTGGCTACACCTTC
CASSPFSGGYTF
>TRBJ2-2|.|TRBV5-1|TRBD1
TGCGCCAGCAGCTCCGGGACAGGGCCCGGGGAGCTGTTTTTT
CASSSGTGPGELFF
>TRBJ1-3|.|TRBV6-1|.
TGTGCCAGCAGTGCGGTCGGCAGGGCAACTGGAAACACCATATATTTT
CASSAVGRATGNTIYF
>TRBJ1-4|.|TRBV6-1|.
TGTGCCAGCAGTGAAGCGCTGGGCACGGCAACTAATGAAAAACTGTTTTTT
CASSEALGTATNEKLFF
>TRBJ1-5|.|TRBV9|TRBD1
TGTGCCAGCAGCGTAGGAGGGGGCAGCCAGCCCCAGCATTTT
CASSVGGGSQPQHF
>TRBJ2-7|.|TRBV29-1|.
TGCAGCGTTGAAGATCATCGGGGATCCTACGAGCAGTACTTC
CSVEDHRGSYEQYF
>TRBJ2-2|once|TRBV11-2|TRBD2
TGTGCCAGCAGCTTCTGGCGGGGGGGTGGCGGGGAGCTGTTTTTT
CASSFWRGGGGELFF